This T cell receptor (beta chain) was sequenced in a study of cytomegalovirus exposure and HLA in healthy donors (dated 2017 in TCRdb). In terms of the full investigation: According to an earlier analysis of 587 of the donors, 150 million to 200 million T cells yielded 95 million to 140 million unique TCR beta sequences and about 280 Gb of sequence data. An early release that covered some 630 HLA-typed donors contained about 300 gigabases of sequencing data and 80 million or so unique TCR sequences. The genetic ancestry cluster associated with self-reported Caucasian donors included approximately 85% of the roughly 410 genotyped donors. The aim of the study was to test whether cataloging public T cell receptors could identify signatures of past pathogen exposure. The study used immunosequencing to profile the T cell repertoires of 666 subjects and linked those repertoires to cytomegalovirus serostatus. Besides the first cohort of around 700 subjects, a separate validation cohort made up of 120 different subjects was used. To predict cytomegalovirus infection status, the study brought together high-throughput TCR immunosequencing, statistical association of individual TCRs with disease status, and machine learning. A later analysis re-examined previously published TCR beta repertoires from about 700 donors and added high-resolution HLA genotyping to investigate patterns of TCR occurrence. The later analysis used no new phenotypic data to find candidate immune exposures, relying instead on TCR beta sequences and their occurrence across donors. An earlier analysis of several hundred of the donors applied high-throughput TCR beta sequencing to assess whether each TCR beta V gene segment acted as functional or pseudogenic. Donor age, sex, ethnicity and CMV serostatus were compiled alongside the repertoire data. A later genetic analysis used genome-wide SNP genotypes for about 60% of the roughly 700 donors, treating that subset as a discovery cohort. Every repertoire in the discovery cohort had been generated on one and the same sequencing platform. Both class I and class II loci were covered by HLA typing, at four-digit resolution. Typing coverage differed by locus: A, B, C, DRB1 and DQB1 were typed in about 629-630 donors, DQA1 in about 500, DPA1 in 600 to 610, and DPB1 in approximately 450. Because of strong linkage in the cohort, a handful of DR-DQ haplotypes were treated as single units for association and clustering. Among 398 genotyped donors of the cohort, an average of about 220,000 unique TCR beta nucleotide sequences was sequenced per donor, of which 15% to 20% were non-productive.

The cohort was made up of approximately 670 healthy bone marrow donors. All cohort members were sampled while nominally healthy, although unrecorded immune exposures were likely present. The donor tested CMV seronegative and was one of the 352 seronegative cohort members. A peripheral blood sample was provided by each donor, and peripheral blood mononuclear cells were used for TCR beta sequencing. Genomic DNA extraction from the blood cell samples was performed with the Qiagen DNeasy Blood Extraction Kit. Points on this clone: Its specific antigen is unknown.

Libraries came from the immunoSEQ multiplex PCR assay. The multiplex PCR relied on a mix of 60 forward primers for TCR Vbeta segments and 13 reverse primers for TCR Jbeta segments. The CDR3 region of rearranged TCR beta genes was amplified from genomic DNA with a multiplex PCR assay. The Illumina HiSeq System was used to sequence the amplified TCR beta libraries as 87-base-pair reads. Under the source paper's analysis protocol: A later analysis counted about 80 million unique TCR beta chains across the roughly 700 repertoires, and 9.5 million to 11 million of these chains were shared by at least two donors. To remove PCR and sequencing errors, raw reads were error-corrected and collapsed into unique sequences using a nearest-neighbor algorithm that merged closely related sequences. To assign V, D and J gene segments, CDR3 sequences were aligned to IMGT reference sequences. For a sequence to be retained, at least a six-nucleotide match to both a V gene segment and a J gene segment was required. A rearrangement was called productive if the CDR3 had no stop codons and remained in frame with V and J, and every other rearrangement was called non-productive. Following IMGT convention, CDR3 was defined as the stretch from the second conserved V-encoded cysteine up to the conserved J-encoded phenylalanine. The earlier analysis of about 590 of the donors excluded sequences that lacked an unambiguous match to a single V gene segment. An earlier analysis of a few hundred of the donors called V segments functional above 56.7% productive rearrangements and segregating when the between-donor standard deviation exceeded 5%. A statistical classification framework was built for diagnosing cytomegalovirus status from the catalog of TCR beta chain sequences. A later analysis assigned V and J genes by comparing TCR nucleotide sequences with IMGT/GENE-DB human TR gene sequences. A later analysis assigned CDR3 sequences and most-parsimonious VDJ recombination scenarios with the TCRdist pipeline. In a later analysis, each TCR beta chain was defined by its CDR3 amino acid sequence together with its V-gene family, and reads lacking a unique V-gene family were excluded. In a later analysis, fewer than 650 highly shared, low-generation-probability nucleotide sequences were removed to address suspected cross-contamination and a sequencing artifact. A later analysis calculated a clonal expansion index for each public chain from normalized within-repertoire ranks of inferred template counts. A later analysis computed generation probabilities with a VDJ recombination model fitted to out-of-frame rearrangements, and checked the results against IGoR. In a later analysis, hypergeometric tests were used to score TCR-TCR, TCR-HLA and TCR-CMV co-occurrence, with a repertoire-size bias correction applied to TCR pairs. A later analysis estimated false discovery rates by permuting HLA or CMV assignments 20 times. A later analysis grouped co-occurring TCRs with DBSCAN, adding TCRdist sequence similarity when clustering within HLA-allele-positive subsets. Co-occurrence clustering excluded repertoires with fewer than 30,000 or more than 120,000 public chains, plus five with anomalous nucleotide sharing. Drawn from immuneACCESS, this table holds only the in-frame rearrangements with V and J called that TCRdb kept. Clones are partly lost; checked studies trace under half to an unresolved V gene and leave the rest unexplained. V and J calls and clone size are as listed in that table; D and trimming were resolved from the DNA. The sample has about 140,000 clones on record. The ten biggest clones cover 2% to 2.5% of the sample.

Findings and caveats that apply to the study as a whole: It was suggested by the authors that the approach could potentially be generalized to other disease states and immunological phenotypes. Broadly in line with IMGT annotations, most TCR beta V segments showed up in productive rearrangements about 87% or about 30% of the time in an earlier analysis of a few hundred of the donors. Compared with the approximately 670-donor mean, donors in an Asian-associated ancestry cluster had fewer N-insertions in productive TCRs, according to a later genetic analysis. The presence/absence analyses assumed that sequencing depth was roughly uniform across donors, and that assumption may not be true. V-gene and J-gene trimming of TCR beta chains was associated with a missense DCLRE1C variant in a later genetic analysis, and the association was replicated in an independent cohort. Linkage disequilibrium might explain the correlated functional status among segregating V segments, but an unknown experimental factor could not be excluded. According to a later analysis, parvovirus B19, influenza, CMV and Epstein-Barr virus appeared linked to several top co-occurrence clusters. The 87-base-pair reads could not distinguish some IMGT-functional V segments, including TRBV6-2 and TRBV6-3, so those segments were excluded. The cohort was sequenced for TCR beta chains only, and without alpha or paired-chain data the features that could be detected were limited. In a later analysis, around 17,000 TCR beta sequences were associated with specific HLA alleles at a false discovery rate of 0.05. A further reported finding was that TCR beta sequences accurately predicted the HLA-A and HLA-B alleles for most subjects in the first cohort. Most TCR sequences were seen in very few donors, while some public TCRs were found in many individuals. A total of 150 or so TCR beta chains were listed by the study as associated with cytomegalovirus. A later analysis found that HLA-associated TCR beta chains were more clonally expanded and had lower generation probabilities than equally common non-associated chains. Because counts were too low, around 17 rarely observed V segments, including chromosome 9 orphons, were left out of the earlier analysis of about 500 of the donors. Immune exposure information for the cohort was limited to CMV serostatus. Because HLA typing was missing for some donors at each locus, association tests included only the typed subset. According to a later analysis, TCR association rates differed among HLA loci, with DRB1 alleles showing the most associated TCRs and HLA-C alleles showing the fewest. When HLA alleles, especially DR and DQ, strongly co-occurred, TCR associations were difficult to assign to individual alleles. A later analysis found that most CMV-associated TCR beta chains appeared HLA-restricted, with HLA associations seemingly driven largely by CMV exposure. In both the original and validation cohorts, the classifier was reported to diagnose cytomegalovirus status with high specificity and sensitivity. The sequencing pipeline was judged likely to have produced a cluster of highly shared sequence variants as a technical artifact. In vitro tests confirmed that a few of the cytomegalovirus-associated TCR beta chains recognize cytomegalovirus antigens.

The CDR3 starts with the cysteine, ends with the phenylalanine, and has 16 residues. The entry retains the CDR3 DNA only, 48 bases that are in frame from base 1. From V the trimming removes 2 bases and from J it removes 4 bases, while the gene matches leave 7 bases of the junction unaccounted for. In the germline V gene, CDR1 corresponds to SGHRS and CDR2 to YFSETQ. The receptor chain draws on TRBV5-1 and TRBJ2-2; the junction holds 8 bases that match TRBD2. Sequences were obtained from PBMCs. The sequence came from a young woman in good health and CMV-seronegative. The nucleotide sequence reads TGCGCCAGCAGCTTAGCGGGAGTAACGCCCACCGGGGAGCTGTTTTTT. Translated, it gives CASSLAGVTPTGELFF.